The subject of this entry is one T cell receptor beta chain. This specimen comes from a study of control samples from healthy donors and cancer patients. Only in-frame clones appear in the TCRdb table, and some are missing; sequencing was by immunoSEQ multiplex PCR. The data hold around 80,000 clones, with around nine tenths observed a single time. The ends were cut back, 6 bases at V and 0 bases at J, with 20 bases in the middle. There are 18 residues in the CDR3. From germline, CDR1 is SNHLY and CDR2 FYNNEI. This TCR was recovered from a woman between 50 and 59 years old in good health. Sequencing used blood. The chain has TRBV2 and TRBJ1-4, with D hard to call. In DNA form, the CDR3 reads TGTGCCAGCAGCGCCGGTTCGGGTTATATACCAACTAATGAAAAACTGTTTTTT. It yields the protein CASSAGSGYIPTNEKLFF.